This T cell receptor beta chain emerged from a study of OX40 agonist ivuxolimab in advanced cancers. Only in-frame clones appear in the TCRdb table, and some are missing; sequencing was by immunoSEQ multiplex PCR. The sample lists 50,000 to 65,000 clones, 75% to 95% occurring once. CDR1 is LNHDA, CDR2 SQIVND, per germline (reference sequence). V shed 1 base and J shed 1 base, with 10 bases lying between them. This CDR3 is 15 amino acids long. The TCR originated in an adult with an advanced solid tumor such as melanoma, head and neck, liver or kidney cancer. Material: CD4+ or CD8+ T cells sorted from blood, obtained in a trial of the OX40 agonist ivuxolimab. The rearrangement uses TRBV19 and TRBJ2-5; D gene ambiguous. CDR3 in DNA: TGTGCCAGTAGTATAGGGCCGAGCCTCCAAGAGACCCAGTACTTC. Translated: CASSIGPSLQETQYF.